One TCR beta chain is described in this entry. These data are taken from a study of blood T cells in healthy people across ages. PCR was performed a second time for roughly 6 to 12 cycles using a sample-barcoded 5' primer and a J-beta primer mix. Each CDR3 protein is one row after TCRdb ran MiXCR on the 5' RACE reads. The table records hundreds of thousands of distinct CDR3 sequences, 58% of them present only once. CDR3 size: 14 residues. In germline, CDR1 is DFQATT, CDR2 SNEGSKA (reference sequence). V and J are TRBV20-1 and TRBJ2-3, with 10 bases identical to TRBD2. The receptor was isolated from a man under 40 in good health. Sequenced material: blood. The CDR3 DNA is TGCAGCGGACATCTAGCGGGAGGCACAGATACGCAGTATTTT. Residues: CSGHLAGGTDTQYF.